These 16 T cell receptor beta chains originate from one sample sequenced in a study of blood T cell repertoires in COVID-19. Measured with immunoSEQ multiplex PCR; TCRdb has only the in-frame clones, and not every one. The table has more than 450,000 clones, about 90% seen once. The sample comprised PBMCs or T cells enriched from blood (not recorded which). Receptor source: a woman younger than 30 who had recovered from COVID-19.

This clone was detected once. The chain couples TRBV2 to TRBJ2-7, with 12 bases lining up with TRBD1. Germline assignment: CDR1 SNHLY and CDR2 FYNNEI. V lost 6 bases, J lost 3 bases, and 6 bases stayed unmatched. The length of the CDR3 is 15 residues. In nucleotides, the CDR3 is TGTGCCAGCAGGACCGGGACAGGGGGCTTCTACGAGCAGTACTTC. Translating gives CASRTGTGGFYEQYF.

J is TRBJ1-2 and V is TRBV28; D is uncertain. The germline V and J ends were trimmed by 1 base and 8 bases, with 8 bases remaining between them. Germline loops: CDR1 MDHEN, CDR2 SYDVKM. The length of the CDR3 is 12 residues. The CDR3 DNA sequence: TGTGCCAGCAGTTTATTGGCGGTCGGCTACACCTTC. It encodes CASSLLAVGYTF.

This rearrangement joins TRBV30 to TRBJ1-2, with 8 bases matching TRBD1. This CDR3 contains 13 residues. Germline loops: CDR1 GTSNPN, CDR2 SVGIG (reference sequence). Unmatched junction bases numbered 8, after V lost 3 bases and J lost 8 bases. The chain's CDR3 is CAWRGDRGQGYTF. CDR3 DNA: TGTGCCTGGAGGGGAGACAGGGGACAGGGCTACACCTTC.

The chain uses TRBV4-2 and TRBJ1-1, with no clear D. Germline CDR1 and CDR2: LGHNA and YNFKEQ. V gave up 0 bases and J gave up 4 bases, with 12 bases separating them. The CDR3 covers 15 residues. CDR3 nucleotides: TGTGCCAGCAGCCAAGATGCATCCTGGGCCACTGAAGCTTTCTTT. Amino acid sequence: CASSQDASWATEAFF.

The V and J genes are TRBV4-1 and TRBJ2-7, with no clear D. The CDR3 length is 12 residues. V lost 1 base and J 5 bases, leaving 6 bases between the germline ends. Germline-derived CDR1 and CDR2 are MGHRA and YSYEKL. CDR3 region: CASSQGSDEQYF. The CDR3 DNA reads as TGCGCCAGCAGCCAAGGGTCAGACGAGCAGTACTTC.

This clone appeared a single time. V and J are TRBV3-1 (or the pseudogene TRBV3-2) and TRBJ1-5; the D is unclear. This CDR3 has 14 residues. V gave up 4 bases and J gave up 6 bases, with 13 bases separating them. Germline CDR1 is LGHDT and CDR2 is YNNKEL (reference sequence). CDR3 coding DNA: TGTGCCAGCAGCCCCCAACGTTCGGGTCAGCCCCAGCATTTT. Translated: CASSPQRSGQPQHF.

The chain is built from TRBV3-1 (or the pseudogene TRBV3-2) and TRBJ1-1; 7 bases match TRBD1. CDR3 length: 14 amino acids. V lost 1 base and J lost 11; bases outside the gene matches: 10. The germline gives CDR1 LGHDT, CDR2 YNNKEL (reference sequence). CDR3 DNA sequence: TGTGCCAGCAGCCAAGGGGTCTTGACAGGGTTGGCTTTCTTT. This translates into CASSQGVLTGLAFF.

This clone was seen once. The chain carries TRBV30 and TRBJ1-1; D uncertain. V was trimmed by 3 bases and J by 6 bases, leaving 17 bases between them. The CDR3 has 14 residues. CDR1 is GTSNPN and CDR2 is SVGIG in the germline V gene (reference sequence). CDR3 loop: CAWRSTRLQAEAFF. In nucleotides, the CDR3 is TGTGCCTGGAGATCAACGCGTTTGCAGGCTGAAGCTTTCTTT.

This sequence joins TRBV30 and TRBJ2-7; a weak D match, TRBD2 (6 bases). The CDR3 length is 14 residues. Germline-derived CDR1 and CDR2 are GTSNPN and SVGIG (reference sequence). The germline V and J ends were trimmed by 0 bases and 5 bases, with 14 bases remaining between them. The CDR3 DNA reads TGTGCCTGGAGTGTGGGGGGAGAACTGAACGAGCAGTACTTC. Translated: CAWSVGGELNEQYF.

The CDR3 DNA is TGTGCCAGCAGCTTAGTGGACAGTCTCGGAGACACCATATATTTT. Amino acid sequence: CASSLVDSLGDTIYF. The genes are TRBV7-6 and TRBJ1-3; a weak D match, TRBD1 (6 bases). Per germline, CDR1 SGHVS and CDR2 FNYEAQ. V lost 1 base to trimming and J lost 8 bases, with 15 bases between them. The CDR3 loop spans 15 amino acids.

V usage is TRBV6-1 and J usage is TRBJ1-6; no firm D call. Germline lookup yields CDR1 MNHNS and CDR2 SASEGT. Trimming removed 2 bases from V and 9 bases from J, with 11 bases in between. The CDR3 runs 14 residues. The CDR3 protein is CASSENLPRSPLHF. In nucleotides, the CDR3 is TGTGCCAGCAGTGAAAACTTACCTCGTTCACCCCTCCACTTT.

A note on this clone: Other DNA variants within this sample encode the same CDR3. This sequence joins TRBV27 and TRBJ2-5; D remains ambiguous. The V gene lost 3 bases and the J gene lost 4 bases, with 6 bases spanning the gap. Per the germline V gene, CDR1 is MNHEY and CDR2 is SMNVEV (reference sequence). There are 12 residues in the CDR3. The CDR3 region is CASSFPGETQYF. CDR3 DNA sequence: TGTGCCAGCAGTTTCCCGGGAGAGACCCAGTACTTC.

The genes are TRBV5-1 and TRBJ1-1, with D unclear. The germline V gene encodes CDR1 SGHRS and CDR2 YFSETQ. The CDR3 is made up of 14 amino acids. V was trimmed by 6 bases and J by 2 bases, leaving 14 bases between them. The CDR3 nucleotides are TGCGCCAGCACCCAAGCCGCGGGAAACACTGAAGCTTTCTTT. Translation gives CASTQAAGNTEAFF. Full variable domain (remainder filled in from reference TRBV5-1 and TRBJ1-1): KAGVTQTPRYLIKTRGQQVTLSCSPISGHRSVSWYQQTPGQGLQFLFEYFSETQRNKGNFPGRFSGRQFSNSRSEMNVSTLELGDSALYLCASTQAAGNTEAFFGQGTRLTVV.

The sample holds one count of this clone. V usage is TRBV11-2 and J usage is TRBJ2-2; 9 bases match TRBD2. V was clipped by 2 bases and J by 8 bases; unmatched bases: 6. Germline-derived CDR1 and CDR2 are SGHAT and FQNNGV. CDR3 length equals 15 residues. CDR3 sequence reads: CASSLLAGPGGELFF. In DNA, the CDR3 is TGTGCCAGCAGCTTACTAGCGGGGCCGGGGGGGGAGCTGTTTTTT.

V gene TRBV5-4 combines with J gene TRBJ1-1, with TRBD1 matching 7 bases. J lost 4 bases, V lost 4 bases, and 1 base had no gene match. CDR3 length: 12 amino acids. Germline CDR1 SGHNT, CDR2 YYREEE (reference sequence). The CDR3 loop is CASSPGGTEAFF. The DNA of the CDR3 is TGTGCCAGCAGCCCAGGGGGCACTGAAGCTTTCTTT. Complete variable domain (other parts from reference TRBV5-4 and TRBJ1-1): ETGVTQSPTHLIKTRGQQVTLRCSSQSGHNTVSWYQQALGQGPQFIFQYYREEENGRGNFPPRFSGLQFPNYSSELNVNALELDDSALYLCASSPGGTEAFFGQGTRLTVV.

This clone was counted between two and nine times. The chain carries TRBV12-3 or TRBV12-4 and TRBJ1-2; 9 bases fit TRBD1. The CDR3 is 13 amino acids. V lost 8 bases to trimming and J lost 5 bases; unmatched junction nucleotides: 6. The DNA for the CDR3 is TGTGCCAGCTTAACAGGGGGCAAATATGGCTACACCTTC. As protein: CASLTGGKYGYTF.